This TCR beta chain was profiled in a study of blood T cells in healthy people across ages. Using a J-beta primer mix together with a sample-barcoded 5' primer, a second PCR was run for about 6 to 11 cycles. TCRdb redid the calling of the 5' RACE reads with MiXCR, one entry per CDR3 protein. The table includes approximately 1.5 million distinct CDR3 sequences, roughly a third detected once. Germline V gene data show CDR1 as SQVTM and CDR2 as ANQGSEA. V lost 0 bases and J lost 7, with 6 bases in between. The CDR3 covers 12 residues. Findings of the study overall: Comparison with aged donors showed that long-lived donors had more naive CD4+ cells and higher diversity.

Comments on this clonotype: Its antigen remains unknown.

V is TRBV29-1 and J is TRBJ2-2; no clear D gene. This TCR derives from a woman aged 25 to 39 in good health. Sequencing was carried out using blood. The CDR3 is CSVEDPGGELFF. In DNA, the CDR3 is TGCAGCGTTGAAGATCCGGGCGGGGAGCTGTTTTTT.